This T cell receptor (beta chain) is drawn from a study of blood T cell repertoires in COVID-19. Whole-study context: Nucleic acid was either cDNA or gDNA, and it came from T cells, B-cell-depleted T cells, or PBMCs.

TCRdb's table, derived via immunoSEQ multiplex PCR, lists solely in-frame clones and lacks some. The data show about 40,000 clones, with 80% to 90% seen just once and around a sixth held by the top ten. The length of the CDR3 is 16 residues. The V and J ends lost 6 bases and 3 bases respectively, with 17 bases between them. Germline V CDR1 and CDR2: MDHEN, SYDVKM. The V call is TRBV28, the J call TRBJ2-2; D perhaps matches TRBD2 (6 bases). The source of this sequence is a man in his 70s with active COVID-19. The source material was peripheral blood. CDR3 DNA: TGTGCCAGCAGACCCGAGGAGGGACCATACACCGGGGAGCTGTTTTTT. Amino acids: CASRPEEGPYTGELFF.